The 30 T cell receptor beta chains given below trace back to one sample, sequenced in a study of blood T cells in healthy people across ages. For the second PCR, which ran for about 7 to 11 cycles, a sample-barcoded 5' primer and a J-beta primer mix were used. In TCRdb, the 5' RACE reads were re-called with MiXCR into one record per CDR3 protein. The repertoire holds about 1.8 million distinct CDR3 sequences, with roughly 49% as singletons. Material for sequencing was blood. The receptors derive from a woman aged 40 to 55 in good health.

The J gene is TRBJ2-3, the V gene TRBV29-1; 10 bases match TRBD2. Germline values: CDR1 SQVTM, CDR2 ANQGSEA. This CDR3 comprises 15 residues. With 7 bases clipped from V and 2 bases from J, the junction kept 9 bases outside the gene matches. The CDR3 here is CSGGDSGGPTDTQYF. DNA of the CDR3: TGCAGCGGTGGAGATAGCGGGGGGCCCACAGATACGCAGTATTTT.

This chain links TRBV29-1 with TRBJ2-5; TRBD2 might be the D (6 bases). CDR3 size: 12 residues. Germline-derived CDR1 and CDR2 are SQVTM and ANQGSEA. The V and J ends lost 4 bases and 11 bases respectively, with 17 bases between them. The CDR3 coding sequence is TGCAGCGTTGCCTGGAACCCGGGGGAGCAGTACTTC. Translation gives CSVAWNPGEQYF.

This clonotype was counted a few times. The chain uses TRBV29-1 and TRBJ2-5, with 10 bases fitting TRBD1. This CDR3 spans 13 amino acids. The V segment lost 4 bases and the J segment 5 bases; nucleotides outside the gene matches: 4. The V gene's germline CDR1 is SQVTM and CDR2 ANQGSEA. The CDR3: CSVARQGAETQYF. The CDR3 coding sequence is TGCAGCGTTGCAAGACAGGGGGCTGAGACCCAGTACTTC.

This clonotype has just a few counts. This chain connects TRBV14 to TRBJ2-7; D is possibly TRBD1 (6 bases). Germline V CDR1 and CDR2: SGHDN, FVKESK. Trimming stripped 1 base from V and 5 bases from J, with 21 bases between. CDR3 length equals 17 residues. CDR3 nucleotide sequence: TGTGCCAGCAGCCAAGGGAACACAGGGTTTCCCGTCCACGAGCAGTACTTC. It translates to CASSQGNTGFPVHEQYF.

The chain employs TRBV5-1 and TRBJ2-1; the D gene is possibly TRBD1 (6 bases). The CDR3 runs 15 residues. V gave up 0 bases and J gave up 5 bases, with 12 bases separating them. Per the germline V gene, CDR1 is SGHRS and CDR2 is YFSETQ. The CDR3 nucleotides are TGCGCCAGCAGCTTGGAGGGGGACGTCGACAATGAGCAGTTCTTC. Translation gives CASSLEGDVDNEQFF.

The J gene is TRBJ2-7, the V gene TRBV27; D ambiguous. The CDR3 totals 13 residues. V gave up 5 bases and J gave up 2 bases, with 10 bases separating them. Germline CDR1 MNHEY, CDR2 SMNVEV (reference sequence). Written as DNA, the CDR3 is TGTGCCAGCAGTCCCCGGTGGACCTACGAGCAGTACTTC. This gives the protein CASSPRWTYEQYF.

The chain is built from TRBV20-1 and TRBJ2-3, with 8 positions matching TRBD2. The CDR3 length is 16 residues. V lost 5 bases and J lost 4; bases outside the gene matches: 14. CDR1 is DFQATT and CDR2 is SNEGSKA in the germline V gene (reference sequence). CDR3 sequence reads: CSACHRGSGIADTQYF. The CDR3 DNA sequence: TGCAGTGCTTGCCACCGGGGTAGCGGGATCGCAGATACGCAGTATTTT.

V and J are TRBV7-8 and TRBJ2-1; D call uncertain. TRBJ2-7 matches the DNA end more closely, so the J call is doubtful. Germline values: CDR1 SGHVS, CDR2 FQNEAQ. There are 14 residues in the CDR3. CDR3 in amino acids: CASSLVRTYNEQYF. The CDR3 DNA reads TGTGCCAGCAGCTTAGTTCGCACCTACAATGAGCAGTACTTC.

The rearrangement uses TRBV28 and TRBJ2-1; no reliable D call. Per germline, CDR1 MDHEN and CDR2 SYDVKM. The V end was cut by 8 bases, the J end by 4 bases, with 15 bases between. This CDR3 is 14 amino acids long. The CDR3 DNA reads as TGTGCCAGCCACCGCGACGGTCTGTACAATGAGCAGTTCTTC. The encoded protein is CASHRDGLYNEQFF.

The CDR3 loop reads CAISESRGDSPYEQYF. The CDR3 DNA is TGTGCCATCAGTGAGTCGAGGGGGGACAGCCCGTACGAGCAGTACTTC. The J gene is TRBJ2-5, the V gene TRBV10-3; TRBD1 is a possible D gene (7 bases). TRBJ2-7 explains the end of the DNA better; the J call may be wrong. The CDR3 consists of 16 residues. Germline loops: CDR1 ENHRY, CDR2 SYGVKD.

This clonotype was picked up many times. J is TRBJ2-6 and V is TRBV12-3 or TRBV12-4, with D hard to call. Trimming took off 6 bases at V and 0 bases at J, with 3 bases between the two ends. The CDR3 has 13 residues. The CDR3 reads CASRGSGANVLTF. CDR3 DNA sequence: TGTGCCAGCAGGGGCTCTGGGGCCAACGTCCTGACTTTC.

The rearrangement links TRBV3-1 to TRBJ2-3, with D possibly TRBD2 on 6 matching bases. Germline CDR1 LGHDT, CDR2 YNNKEL (reference sequence). Trimming stripped 8 bases from V and 6 bases from J, with 18 bases between. This CDR3 is built from 14 residues. The CDR3 DNA reads TGTGCCAGCGGGACTTCCCCGGCCCGTGATACGCAGTATTTT. Amino acids: CASGTSPARDTQYF.

This sequence joins TRBV6-5 and TRBJ2-3, with 15 bases matching TRBD2. The CDR3 totals 19 residues. After removal of 2 bases from V and 0 bases from J, the junction contained 6 bases not matched to a gene. The germline V gene encodes CDR1 MNHEY and CDR2 SVGAGI. The CDR3 nucleotides read TGTGCCAGCAGTTACAGGGGGACTAGCGGGGGGACTAGCACAGATACGCAGTATTTT. It is translated as CASSYRGTSGGTSTDTQYF.

The chain is built from TRBV27 and TRBJ2-1; D uncertain. The germline CDR1 and CDR2 sequences are MNHEY and SMNVEV (reference sequence). Trimming took 5 bases from V and 6 from J, leaving 8 bases between them. CDR3 length equals 12 residues. The CDR3 DNA is TGTGCCAGCAGTATAAAAGCCAATGAGCAGTTCTTC. It codes for CASSIKANEQFF.

This sequence joins TRBV20-1 and TRBJ1-1; D is ambiguous. The V gene lost 1 base and the J gene lost 5 bases, with 11 bases spanning the gap. CDR3 length: 13 amino acids. Per the germline V gene, CDR1 is DFQATT and CDR2 is SNEGSKA (reference sequence). The CDR3 coding sequence is TGCAGTGCTAGAGGACATGCAAGTACTGAAGCTTTCTTT. Protein: CSARGHASTEAFF.

The chain carries TRBV2 and TRBJ1-5; D unresolved. V lost 6 bases to trimming and J lost 7 bases, with 16 bases between them. There are 14 residues in the CDR3. Germline V gives CDR1 SNHLY, CDR2 FYNNEI. The CDR3 nucleotides read TGTGCCAGCAGCTTCCGCGGGTTAGAGCAGCCCCAGCATTTT. This gives the protein CASSFRGLEQPQHF. Combining the CDR3 with reference TRBV2 and TRBJ1-5 gives the whole variable domain EPEVTQTPSHQVTQMGQEVILRCVPISNHLYFYWYRQILGQKVEFLVSFYNNEISEKSEIFDDQFSVERPDGSNFTLKIRSTKLEDSAMYFCASSFRGLEQPQHFGDGTRLSIL.

The V gene is TRBV14, the J gene TRBJ1-6, with D unresolved. The CDR3 is made up of 13 amino acids. Germline-derived CDR1 and CDR2 are SGHDN and FVKESK. V was pared by 1 base and J by 6 bases, with 4 bases between. The CDR3 DNA reads TGTGCCAGCAGCCAAGTGTTTAATTCACCCCTCCACTTT. Its protein is CASSQVFNSPLHF.

J is TRBJ2-7 and V is TRBV7-9; D assignment may be TRBD1 or TRBD2 (6 bases each). Trimming shortened V by 5 bases and J by 6 bases, and 17 bases separated the two germline ends. In germline, CDR1 is SEHNR, CDR2 FQNEAQ (reference sequence). The CDR3 runs to 14 residues. DNA of the CDR3: TGTGCCAGCAGCCACCCTTTACAGGGAGGCGAGCAGTACTTC. Translated, it gives CASSHPLQGGEQYF.

The CDR3 loop is CATSREVAATGELFF. The CDR3 bases are TGTGCCACCAGCAGAGAGGTGGCAGCCACCGGGGAGCTGTTTTTT. The chain is built from TRBV15 and TRBJ2-2; D ambiguous. This CDR3 spans 15 amino acids. V lost 0 bases to trimming and J lost 4 bases, with 9 bases between them. The germline V gene has CDR1 LNHNV and CDR2 YYDKDF (reference sequence).

The gene calls are TRBV20-1 and TRBJ2-2; 11 nucleotides match TRBD1. The junction had 4 bases not matched to a gene; V was cut back by 6 bases and J by 4 bases. Germline CDR1 DFQATT, CDR2 SNEGSKA (reference sequence). The CDR3 spans 14 residues. CDR3 in amino acids: CSAPGQGGTGELFF. The CDR3 DNA sequence: TGCAGTGCCCCGGGACAGGGGGGCACCGGGGAGCTGTTTTTT.

The chain couples TRBV4-2 to TRBJ2-3; 7 nucleotides match TRBD2. The CDR3 runs 16 residues. With V trimmed by 0 bases and J by 2 bases, 5 bases remained unmatched. CDR1 LGHNA and CDR2 YNFKEQ come from the germline V gene. CDR3 loop: CASSQEGTTPTDTQYF. CDR3 nucleotide sequence: TGTGCCAGCAGCCAAGAGGGGACTACCCCCACAGATACGCAGTATTTT.

CDR3 coding DNA: TGTGCCAGCAGTTTATTCCGGGGTGCAGATACGCAGTATTTT. Translation gives CASSLFRGADTQYF. The chain links TRBV27 to TRBJ2-3, with D possibly matching TRBD2 (5 bases). V was pared by 1 base and J by 4 bases, with 9 bases between. This CDR3 spans 14 amino acids. Germline values: CDR1 MNHEY, CDR2 SMNVEV (reference sequence).

This clonotype was detected a few times. V usage is TRBV7-2 and J usage is TRBJ2-7, with D perhaps matching TRBD2 (5 bases). V shed 2 bases and J shed 0 bases, with 11 bases lying between them. Germline loops: CDR1 SGHTA, CDR2 FQGNSA. The CDR3 is made up of 15 amino acids. The CDR3 sequence: CASSLRTLGSYEQYF. As DNA, the CDR3 is TGTGCCAGCAGCTTACGGACTTTAGGCTCCTACGAGCAGTACTTC.

The chain links TRBV3-1 to TRBJ2-1; a possible D gene is TRBD1 (5 bases). Trimming took off 1 base at V and 5 bases at J, with 9 bases between the two ends. Germline loops: CDR1 LGHDT, CDR2 YNNKEL (reference sequence). The CDR3 is 14 amino acids. CDR3 sequence: CASSQGQLDNEQFF. The DNA of the CDR3 is TGTGCCAGCAGCCAAGGACAGTTGGACAATGAGCAGTTCTTC.

V usage is TRBV15 and J usage is TRBJ2-1; no definite D call. Germline values: CDR1 LNHNV, CDR2 YYDKDF (reference sequence). CDR3 length: 17 residues. V was trimmed by 3 bases and J by 0 bases, leaving 15 bases between them. The DNA of the CDR3 is TGTGCCACCAGCAGGTATGGTGACGGACGCTCCTACAATGAGCAGTTCTTC. Its translation is CATSRYGDGRSYNEQFF.

The chain carries TRBV5-1 and TRBJ2-7; 8 bases are a match to TRBD1. The end of the DNA is better explained by TRBJ2-5, so the J call may be wrong. There are 17 residues in the CDR3. CDR1 and CDR2 from the germline V gene are SGHRS and YFSETQ. In nucleotides, the CDR3 is TGCGCCAGCAGCTTCCCAGGGGGCCGTGTCTCCCAAGAGACCCAGTACTTC. Amino acids: CASSFPGGRVSQETQYF.

CDR3 DNA sequence: TGTGCCAGCAGTACTCCGGGACACCGATACAATGAGCAGTTCTTC. Amino acid sequence: CASSTPGHRYNEQFF. J is TRBJ2-1 and V is TRBV6-2 or TRBV6-3, with D possibly matching TRBD1 (6 bases). This CDR3 comprises 15 residues. Germline V gene data show CDR1 as MNHEY and CDR2 as SVGEGT. V was trimmed by 5 bases and J by 4 bases, leaving 15 bases between them.

This chain joins TRBV20-1 and TRBJ2-3; 9 bases align to TRBD2. The length of the CDR3 is 18 residues. V lost 0 bases to trimming and J lost 2 bases; unmatched junction nucleotides: 12. Germline CDR1 DFQATT, CDR2 SNEGSKA (reference sequence). This chain's CDR3 is CSARDVSGGLTSTDTQYF. CDR3 bases: TGCAGTGCTAGAGATGTTAGCGGGGGCCTTACCTCCACAGATACGCAGTATTTT.

The rearrangement uses TRBV20-1 and TRBJ1-1; no clear D. V lost 0 bases to trimming and J lost 0 bases, with 8 bases between them. CDR3 length: 14 residues. CDR1 and CDR2 (germline): DFQATT, SNEGSKA (reference sequence). The CDR3 DNA is TGCAGTGCTAGAGAGGCAGACTTGAACACTGAAGCTTTCTTT. It codes for CSAREADLNTEAFF.

J is TRBJ2-5 and V is TRBV6-2 or TRBV6-3; 8 nucleotides agree with TRBD1. The CDR3 is 14 amino acids. CDR1 and CDR2 from the germline V gene are MNHEY and SVGEGT. Losses at the gene ends were 6 bases for V and 4 bases for J; bases not matched to a gene: 7. The CDR3 DNA sequence: TGTGCCAGCAGCCCGTATGGACAGGGAGAGACCCAGTACTTC. Translating it yields CASSPYGQGETQYF.